These 23 T cell receptor beta chains were all obtained from the same sample, sequenced in a study of radiotherapy plus CTLA-4 blockade in lung cancer. TCRdb's copy holds only in-frame clones and misses some; the assay was immunoSEQ multiplex PCR. The sample holds approximately 28,000 clones, under 80% seen once. This specimen was peripheral blood, taken from a patient treated with radiotherapy plus ipilimumab. The receptors were gathered from a human donor with non-small cell lung cancer who had stable disease on radiotherapy plus ipilimumab.

The CDR3 here is CARSLWQGAPSSYNSPLHF. For the CDR3, the DNA is TGTGCCAGAAGCTTGTGGCAGGGGGCACCGAGCTCCTATAATTCACCCCTCCACTTT. The V gene is TRBV5-3, the J gene TRBJ1-6; 8 bases map to TRBD1. TRBV5-3 is an ORF; its function is uncertain. There are 19 residues in the CDR3. Trimming cost V 1 base and J 0 bases; bases outside gene matches: 9.

The chain recombines TRBV15 with TRBJ1-5; D is undetermined. Trimming removed 1 base at V and 5 bases at J, with 12 bases between. Germline assignment: CDR1 LNHNV and CDR2 YYDKDF (reference sequence). The CDR3 has 15 residues. This CDR3 is CATSRGDGWDQPQHF. CDR3 coding DNA: TGTGCCACCAGCAGAGGGGATGGTTGGGATCAGCCCCAGCATTTT.

This chain connects TRBV6-5 to TRBJ1-4; no firm D call. This CDR3 spans 14 amino acids. Germline V CDR1 and CDR2: MNHEY, SVGAGI. Trimming pared 7 bases from V and 5 bases from J, leaving 14 bases between. The CDR3 DNA follows: TGTGCCAGCACCCCAGAGAACGGGAATGAAAAACTGTTTTTT. It specifies CASTPENGNEKLFF.

The rearrangement uses TRBV6-5 and TRBJ1-2; 7 nucleotides agree with TRBD1. Looked up from germline, CDR1 is MNHEY and CDR2 is SVGAGI. The CDR3 covers 14 residues. V shed 2 bases and J 2 bases; nucleotides not matched to a gene: 2. In nucleotides, the CDR3 is TGTGCCAGCAGTTACGACAGGGTAAACTATGGCTACACCTTC. Its translation: CASSYDRVNYGYTF.

The chain is built from TRBV5-1 and TRBJ1-2; D ambiguous. The CDR3 has 15 residues. Trimming left V 1 base short and J 3 bases short, with 13 bases between. The germline V gene has CDR1 SGHRS and CDR2 YFSETQ. The CDR3 here is CASSLQGWADYGYTF. The CDR3 DNA reads as TGCGCCAGCAGCTTGCAAGGGTGGGCGGACTATGGCTACACCTTC.

This chain connects TRBV19 to TRBJ1-1, with D tentatively TRBD1 (5 bases). V gave up 0 bases and J gave up 0 bases, with 11 bases separating them. The CDR3 spans 16 residues. Germline V gene sequence: CDR1 LNHDA, CDR2 SQIVND (reference sequence). DNA of the CDR3: TGTGCCAGTAGTATAGATCGGGGGACCGTGAACACTGAAGCTTTCTTT. Amino acid sequence: CASSIDRGTVNTEAFF.

This clone was counted a single time. The V and J genes are TRBV6-1 and TRBJ2-5; 7 nucleotides line up with TRBD2. Germline V gene lookup returns CDR1 MNHNS and CDR2 SASEGT. V shed 7 bases and J 5 bases; nucleotides not matched to a gene: 7. The CDR3 sequence is 13 residues long. CDR3 DNA: TGTGCCAGCACCCGGCGGGGGTCGGAGACCCAGTACTTC. Residues: CASTRRGSETQYF.

J is TRBJ2-3 and V is TRBV5-1; tentative D call: TRBD1 (5 bases). Trimming left V 3 bases short and J 5 bases short, with 7 bases between. The CDR3 has 12 residues. The germline V gene has CDR1 SGHRS and CDR2 YFSETQ. CDR3 nucleotide sequence: TGCGCCAGCAGCTCCGACAGAGATACGCAGTATTTT. It specifies CASSSDRDTQYF.

In this sample, this clone turned up once. The rearrangement links TRBV28 to TRBJ1-1; D is unclear. The CDR3 covers 13 residues. Trimming removed 4 bases at V and 0 bases at J, with 6 bases between. The germline gives CDR1 MDHEN, CDR2 SYDVKM. CDR3 amino acids: CASSYSMNTEAFF. CDR3 nucleotides: TGTGCCAGCAGTTATTCCATGAACACTGAAGCTTTCTTT.

The chain uses TRBV7-7 and TRBJ1-1, with D possibly TRBD1 on 6 matching bases. V lost 5 bases to trimming and J lost 5 bases, with 12 bases between them. The CDR3 is 13 amino acids. Germline V CDR1 and CDR2: SSHAT, FNYEAQ (reference sequence). The CDR3 region has the DNA TGTGCCAGCAGCGTATCAGGGGATACTGAAGCTTTCTTT. As protein: CASSVSGDTEAFF.

This rearrangement joins TRBV13 to TRBJ2-7; tentatively, D is TRBD1 (6 bases). Germline V gives CDR1 PRHDT, CDR2 FYEKMQ (reference sequence). V shed 5 bases and J shed 1 base, with 18 bases lying between them. The CDR3 covers 16 residues. CDR3 nucleotide sequence: TGTGCCAGCAGCCCCTTATCCGAACAGGGATCCTACGAGCAGTACTTC. It specifies CASSPLSEQGSYEQYF.

The CDR3 loop reads CASSWASGYQETQYF. CDR3 bases: TGCGCCAGCAGTTGGGCTAGCGGGTACCAAGAGACCCAGTACTTC. This chain connects TRBV10-2 to TRBJ2-5; 8 bases line up with TRBD2. The V gene's germline CDR1 is WSHSY and CDR2 SAAADI. CDR3 size: 15 residues. J was trimmed by 0 bases and V by 5 bases; bases with no gene match: 5.

This clone has more than one count but fewer than ten. The chain combines TRBV4-1 with TRBJ2-3; D may be TRBD2 (7 bases). Looked up from germline, CDR1 is MGHRA and CDR2 is YSYEKL. Trimming removed 4 bases at V and 6 bases at J, with 14 bases between. The CDR3 contains 14 residues. The CDR3 DNA reads as TGCGCCAGCAGCCTAGAGGGGGGGGAGGATACGCAGTATTTT. Its translation: CASSLEGGEDTQYF.

The sample holds one count of this clone. This chain connects TRBV6-1 to TRBJ1-4; D uncertain. This CDR3 region has 13 residues. Looked up from germline, CDR1 is MNHNS and CDR2 is SASEGT. V was shortened by 2 bases and J by 7 bases, with 8 bases between the two germline ends. CDR3 DNA: TGTGCCAGCAGTGAATACGACCGTGAAAAACTGTTTTTT. Translation: CASSEYDREKLFF.

DNA of the CDR3: TGTGCCAGCCGACGAGACGGTGTCACTGAAGCTTTCTTT. Translating it yields CASRRDGVTEAFF. J is TRBJ1-1 and V is TRBV6-5, with D unresolved. V was cut by 8 bases and J by 4 bases, with 14 bases left in between. From germline, CDR1 is MNHEY and CDR2 SVGAGI. The CDR3 extends over 13 amino acids.

V is TRBV2 and J is TRBJ1-2; maybe TRBD1 (6 bases). With 4 bases removed from V and 5 bases from J, the gap between germline ends came to 8 bases. The germline V gene has CDR1 SNHLY and CDR2 FYNNEI. The CDR3 loop spans 12 amino acids. CDR3 in DNA: TGTGCCAGCAGTGGCCAGGGGTATGGCTACACCTTC. It specifies CASSGQGYGYTF.

This rearrangement joins TRBV5-1 to TRBJ2-3; tentative D call: TRBD1 (6 bases). The CDR3 loop spans 13 amino acids. V was clipped by 5 bases and J by 4 bases, with 11 bases between them. CDR1 is SGHRS and CDR2 is YFSETQ in the germline V gene. Here the CDR3 DNA reads TGCGCCAGCAGTGAACAGGGATCAGATACGCAGTATTTT. Residues: CASSEQGSDTQYF.

The chain carries TRBV28 and TRBJ1-2; tentatively, D is TRBD1 (5 bases). Germline CDR1 MDHEN, CDR2 SYDVKM. V lost 1 base and J 2 bases, leaving 14 bases between the germline ends. The CDR3 length is 16 residues. The CDR3 coding sequence is TGTGCCAGCAGTTTATTCCTCGTGGGGCAAAACTATGGCTACACCTTC. Amino acid sequence: CASSLFLVGQNYGYTF.

V and J are TRBV5-4 and TRBJ2-5; D ambiguous. Trimming left V 0 bases short and J 2 bases short, with 5 bases between. The CDR3 spans 13 residues. Germline-derived CDR1 and CDR2 are SGHNT and YYREEE (reference sequence). The CDR3 coding sequence is TGTGCCAGCAGCTTGGGCCAGCAAGAGACCCAGTACTTC. Its protein is CASSLGQQETQYF.

This rearrangement joins TRBV29-1 to TRBJ2-2; D possibly matches TRBD1 or TRBD2 (5 bases each). Germline V gives CDR1 SQVTM, CDR2 ANQGSEA. The CDR3 totals 16 residues. The V end was cut by 7 bases, the J end by 2 bases, with 20 bases between. This chain's CDR3 is CSASEGNQRNTGELFF. CDR3 DNA sequence: TGCAGCGCCTCCGAGGGGAACCAAAGAAACACCGGGGAGCTGTTTTTT.

By proportion, this clone is medium-sized (0.01 to 0.1%). J is TRBJ2-7 and V is TRBV5-1, with D possibly being TRBD1 or TRBD2 (5 bases each). V was trimmed by 0 bases and J by 5 bases, leaving 15 bases between them. Per the germline V gene, CDR1 is SGHRS and CDR2 is YFSETQ. CDR3 length: 15 residues. DNA for the CDR3: TGCGCCAGCAGCTTGGCCGGGACGGACGTAGACGAGCAGTACTTC. Its protein product is CASSLAGTDVDEQYF. Based on the CDR3 plus reference TRBV5-1 and TRBJ2-7, the full variable domain is KAGVTQTPRYLIKTRGQQVTLSCSPISGHRSVSWYQQTPGQGLQFLFEYFSETQRNKGNFPGRFSGRQFSNSRSEMNVSTLELGDSALYLCASSLAGTDVDEQYFGPGTRLTVT.

The chain joins TRBV5-1 to TRBJ2-2, with 14 bases fitting TRBD2. Trimming cost V 4 bases and J 5 bases; bases outside gene matches: 4. Germline CDR1 SGHRS, CDR2 YFSETQ. This CDR3 region has 16 residues. The CDR3 DNA follows: TGCGCCAGCAGCCTAGGACTAGCGGGGGGAACCGGGGAGCTGTTTTTT. Translated: CASSLGLAGGTGELFF. Full variable domain (remainder filled in from reference TRBV5-1 and TRBJ2-2): KAGVTQTPRYLIKTRGQQVTLSCSPISGHRSVSWYQQTPGQGLQFLFEYFSETQRNKGNFPGRFSGRQFSNSRSEMNVSTLELGDSALYLCASSLGLAGGTGELFFGEGSRLTVL.

The chain links TRBV10-2 to TRBJ2-5; TRBD2 is a possible D gene (5 bases). Germline CDR1 WSHSY, CDR2 SAAADI. V was cut by 6 bases and J by 6 bases, with 17 bases left in between. The CDR3 length is 14 residues. For the CDR3, the DNA is TGCGCCAGCAGCCCCGACGGGTCCGGGAAGACCCAGTACTTC. Amino acids: CASSPDGSGKTQYF.